Reported below is one T cell receptor (beta chain). The record originates from a study of blood T cell repertoires in COVID-19. The CDR3 loop spans 15 amino acids. Unmatched junction bases numbered 6, after V lost 0 bases and J lost 8 bases. Germline CDR1 is SGHDN and CDR2 is FVKESK. The assay was immunoSEQ multiplex PCR, and TCRdb's table has in-frame clones only and misses some. The table lists around 73,000 clones, about 80% of them singletons, with over 25% in the top ten. The chain employs TRBV14 and TRBJ1-2, with TRBD1 matching 10 bases. This receptor was identified in a human donor in a cohort sampled during active COVID-19. The source material was peripheral blood. Written as DNA, the CDR3 is TGTGCCAGCAGCCAAGATGGGGGACAGGGGAGAGGCTACACCTTC. This translates into CASSQDGGQGRGYTF.